This section outlines one T cell receptor (beta chain) sequence together with its context. CDR1 and CDR2 from the germline V gene are LNHDA and SQIVND (reference sequence). This CDR3 spans 13 amino acids. The data derive from a study of T cell clusters in autoimmune cytopenias. TRB rearrangements were amplified by touch-down multiplex PCR with mixed TRB-A/B primers. TCRdb reanalyzed the multiplex PCR reads and collapses them to one entry per CDR3 protein, without DNA. This sample's table reports under 8,000 distinct CDR3 sequences. TRB amplification used approximately 250 ng of peripheral blood genomic DNA. These data also featured in a second study, about T cell repertoires in aging, cancer and after chemotherapy. That study adds: Loss of evenness, beyond lost richness, contributed to age-related TCR diversity decline in cancer patients.

The source of this sequence is a human donor in good health. The source material was peripheral blood. This chain uses TRBV19 with TRBJ1-5. CDR3 amino acids: CASRRGWDQPQHF.